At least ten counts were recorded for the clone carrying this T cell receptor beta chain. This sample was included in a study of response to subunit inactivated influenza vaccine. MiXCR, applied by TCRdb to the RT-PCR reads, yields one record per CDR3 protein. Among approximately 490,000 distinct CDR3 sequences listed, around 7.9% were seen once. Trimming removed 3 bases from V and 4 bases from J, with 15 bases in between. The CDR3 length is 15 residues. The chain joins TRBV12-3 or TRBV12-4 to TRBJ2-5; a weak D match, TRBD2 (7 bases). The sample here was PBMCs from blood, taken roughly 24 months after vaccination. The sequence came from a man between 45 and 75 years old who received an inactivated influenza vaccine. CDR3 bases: TGTGCCAGCAGTTTCGGTGGACTAGGGGGAGAGACCCAGTACTTC. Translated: CASSFGGLGGETQYF.